The rows below give T cell receptor beta chains drawn from one sample of a study of molecular identifiers for immune sequencing clone quantification. TCRdb independently ran MiXCR on the PCR reads; one entry per CDR3 protein. Of just over 35,000 distinct CDR3 sequences listed, roughly 18% are singletons. Sample: naive CD8+ T cells from blood, with Jurkat cell RNA spiked in. These receptors were collected from a human donor in good health. Some libraries in this study had Jurkat cell RNA spiked in. Both conserved end residues are part of each CDR3.

V	CDR3
TRBV7-9	CASSSLDVEQYF
TRBV6-1	CATPRGELFF
TRBV28	CASSFRQYNQPQHF
TRBV12-3/TRBV12-4	CASGQRASGSQTQYF
TRBV12-5	CASGFPFPGQLLTEAFF
TRBV6-2/TRBV6-3	CASVGGVSNQPQHF
TRBV7-8	CASSLFAGDFWNEQFF
TRBV27	CASRPGQLLGEQFF
TRBV7-9	CASSLSGRAYEQYF
TRBV7-9	CASSPRLRDGLNEQFF
TRBV28	CASSWTTGLTRNEKLFF
TRBV5-8	CASSFAVGYF
TRBV5-6	CASSPGGYIQYF
TRBV10-2	CAGRRANTGELFF
TRBV6-2/TRBV6-3	CASSYIASYEQYF
TRBV27	CASSYGTGEQYF
TRBV3-1	CASSQDRGVAGLETQYF
TRBV7-2	CATRDLNEQFF
TRBV18	CASSKGPASLTGELFF
TRBV4-3	CASSQDRWESNYGYTF
TRBV6-2/TRBV6-3	CASSYGIGGNQPQHF
TRBV9	CASSANRGLGETQYF
TRBV7-9	CASSPSAGGSEQYF
TRBV7-9	CASTETKQGNTEAFF
TRBV7-9	CASSPRGADEQYF
TRBV18	CASSPPFGTTNSYEQYF
TRBV28	CASSFSGNYEQYF
TRBV11-2	CASSSTSGRLGSYNEQFF
TRBV7-6	CASSLEAELNEQFF